This record looks at one T cell receptor beta chain sequence and its context. Per the original methods: Estimation of nucleated cell counts was performed using reference gene primer amplification. Libraries were prepared by immunoSEQ multiplex PCR; TCRdb keeps only in-frame clonotypes and omits some of them. For V, J and clone size, that table is used; D and trimming come from the DNA. This table has around 60,000 clones, around 70% appearing once. The data belong to a study of blood T cell repertoires in COVID-19. Germline loops: CDR1 KGHSH, CDR2 LQKENI. Trimming took 3 bases from V and 5 from J, leaving 17 bases between them. The CDR3 is 15 residues long.

The chain couples TRBV18 to TRBJ2-7; possibly TRBD2 for D (7 bases). Sequencing used peripheral blood. The sequence derives from a woman aged 50 to 60 with active or convalescent COVID-19. CDR3 region: CASSPEQGGENEQYF. Written as DNA, the CDR3 is TGTGCCAGCTCACCCGAACAGGGAGGGGAGAACGAGCAGTACTTC. The complete variable domain, with remaining parts taken from reference TRBV18 and TRBJ2-7, reads NAGVMQNPRHLVRRRGQEARLRCSPMKGHSHVYWYRQLPEEGLKFMVYLQKENIIDESGMPKERFSAEFPKEGPSILRIQQVVRGDSAAYFCASSPEQGGENEQYFGPGTRLTVT.